Listed below are T cell receptor beta chains from one sample, sequenced in a study of control samples from healthy donors and cancer patients. Sequencing used immunoSEQ multiplex PCR; TCRdb keeps in-frame clones, though not all of them. The table shows about 24,000 clones, with 83% occurring only once. Sequenced sample: PBMCs. The receptors come from a man between 60 and 70 years old with head and neck cancer. Each CDR3 is given with its conserved first and last residue. The D gene is left open where the match is weak. The listing skips clone size in some rows; elsewhere it reads once, few, many or a size class.

V,size,J,D,DNA,CDR3
TRBV5-6,NA,TRBJ2-3,TRBD2,TGTGCCAGCAGCTTGGTTGGGACTAGCGGGGGTGGGGATACGCAGTATTTT,CASSLVGTSGGGDTQYF
TRBV7-2,NA,TRBJ1-2,NA,TGTGCCAGCAGCTTCGGGGGAGGCGTTGGCTACACCTTC,CASSFGGGVGYTF
TRBV6-6,once,TRBJ2-5,TRBD2,TGTGCCAGCAGTAGCCCTCGCGGGAGTGGAGAGACCCAGTACTTC,CASSSPRGSGETQYF
TRBV3-1/TRBV3-2,once,TRBJ2-7,NA,TGTGCCAGCAGCCATTTCGCAGGGGACTACGAGCAGTACTTC,CASSHFAGDYEQYF
TRBV28,NA,TRBJ2-7,TRBD1,TGTGCCAGCAGTTATGCCGGGACAGGGATCTACGAGCAGTACTTC,CASSYAGTGIYEQYF
TRBV7-2,NA,TRBJ2-1,NA,TGTGCCAGCAGCTTAGTTCCCGGGAATGAGCAGTTCTTC,CASSLVPGNEQFF
TRBV30,NA,TRBJ1-2,NA,TGTGCCTGCACCTATTGGGGGCTCCCGGACGATTATGGCTACACCTTC,CACTYWGLPDDYGYTF
TRBV14,NA,TRBJ2-3,NA,TGTGCCAGCAGCCAGATGACGGTGGGGAGAGATACGCAGTATTTT,CASSQMTVGRDTQYF
TRBV29-1,NA,TRBJ2-7,TRBD1,TGCAGCGTTAACAGGGGCCCCTCCTACGAGCAGTACTTC,CSVNRGPSYEQYF
TRBV5-6,few,TRBJ2-3,NA,TGTGCCAGCAGCTTCCAGAGCACAGATACGCAGTATTTT,CASSFQSTDTQYF
TRBV5-6,few,TRBJ1-2,NA,TGTGCCAGCAGCCGGGATTCGACAGGCGGCTACACCTTC,CASSRDSTGGYTF
TRBV11-2,NA,TRBJ2-1,NA,TGTGCCAGCAGCTTGGCGGGATACAATGAGCAGTTCTTC,CASSLAGYNEQFF
TRBV19,NA,TRBJ2-4,NA,TGTGCCAGTACCCCCCTCGGGGGCGCTTCAATTCAGTACTTC,CASTPLGGASIQYF
TRBV6-2/TRBV6-3,NA,TRBJ2-7,NA,TGTGCCAGCAGTTACTCGAGTACAGTGAACGGGCGGGAGCAGTACTTC,CASSYSSTVNGREQYF
TRBV28,NA,TRBJ1-4,NA,TGTGCCAGCAGTCTCACTCCCAGGGGCACTAATGAAAAACTGTTTTTT,CASSLTPRGTNEKLFF
TRBV18,NA,TRBJ1-3,TRBD1,TGTGCCAGCTCACCTAGGGGACAGGGTGGAACTGGAAACACCATATATTTT,CASSPRGQGGTGNTIYF